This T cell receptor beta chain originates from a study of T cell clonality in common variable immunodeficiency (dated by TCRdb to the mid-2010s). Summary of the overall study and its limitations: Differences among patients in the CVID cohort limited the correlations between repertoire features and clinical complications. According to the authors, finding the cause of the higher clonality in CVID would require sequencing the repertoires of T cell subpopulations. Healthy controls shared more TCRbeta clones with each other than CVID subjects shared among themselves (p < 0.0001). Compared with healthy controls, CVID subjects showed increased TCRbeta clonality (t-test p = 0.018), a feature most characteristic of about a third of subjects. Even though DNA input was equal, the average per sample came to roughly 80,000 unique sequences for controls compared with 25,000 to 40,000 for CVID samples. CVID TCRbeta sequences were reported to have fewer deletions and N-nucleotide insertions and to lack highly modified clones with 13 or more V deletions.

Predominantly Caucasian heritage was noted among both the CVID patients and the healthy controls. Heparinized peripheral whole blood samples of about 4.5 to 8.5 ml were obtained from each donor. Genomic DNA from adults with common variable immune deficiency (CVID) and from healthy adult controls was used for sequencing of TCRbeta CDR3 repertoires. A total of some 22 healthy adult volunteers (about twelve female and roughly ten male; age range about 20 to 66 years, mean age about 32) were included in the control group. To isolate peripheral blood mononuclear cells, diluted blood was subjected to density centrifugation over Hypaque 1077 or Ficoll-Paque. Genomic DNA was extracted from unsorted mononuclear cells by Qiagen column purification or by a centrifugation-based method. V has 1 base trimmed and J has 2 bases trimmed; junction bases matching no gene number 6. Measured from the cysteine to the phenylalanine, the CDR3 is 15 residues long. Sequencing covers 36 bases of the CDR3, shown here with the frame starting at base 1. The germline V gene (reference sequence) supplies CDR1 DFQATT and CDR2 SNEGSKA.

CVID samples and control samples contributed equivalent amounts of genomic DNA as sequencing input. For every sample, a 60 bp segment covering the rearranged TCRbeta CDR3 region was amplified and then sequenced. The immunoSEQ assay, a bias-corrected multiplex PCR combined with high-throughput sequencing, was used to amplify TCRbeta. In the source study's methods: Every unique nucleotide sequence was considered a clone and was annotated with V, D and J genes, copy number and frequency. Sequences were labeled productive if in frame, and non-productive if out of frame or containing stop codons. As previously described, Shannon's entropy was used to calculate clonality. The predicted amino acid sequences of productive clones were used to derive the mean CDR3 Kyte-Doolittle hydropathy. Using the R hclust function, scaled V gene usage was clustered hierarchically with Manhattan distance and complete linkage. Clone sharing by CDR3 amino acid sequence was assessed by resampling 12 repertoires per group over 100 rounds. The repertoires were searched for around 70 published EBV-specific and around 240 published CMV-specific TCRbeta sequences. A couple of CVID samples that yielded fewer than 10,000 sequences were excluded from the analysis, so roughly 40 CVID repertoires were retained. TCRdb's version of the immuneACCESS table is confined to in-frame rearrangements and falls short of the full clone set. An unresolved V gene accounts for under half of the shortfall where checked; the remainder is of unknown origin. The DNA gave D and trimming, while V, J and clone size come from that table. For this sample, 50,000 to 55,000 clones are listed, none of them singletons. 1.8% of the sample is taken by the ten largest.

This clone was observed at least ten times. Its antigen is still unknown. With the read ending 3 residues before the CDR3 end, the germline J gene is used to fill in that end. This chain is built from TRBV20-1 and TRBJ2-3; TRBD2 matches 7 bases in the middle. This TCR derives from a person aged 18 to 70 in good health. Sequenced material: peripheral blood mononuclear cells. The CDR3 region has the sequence CSARVGAGNTDTQYF. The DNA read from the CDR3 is TGCAGTGCTAGAGTGGGAGCGGGAAACACAGATACG.